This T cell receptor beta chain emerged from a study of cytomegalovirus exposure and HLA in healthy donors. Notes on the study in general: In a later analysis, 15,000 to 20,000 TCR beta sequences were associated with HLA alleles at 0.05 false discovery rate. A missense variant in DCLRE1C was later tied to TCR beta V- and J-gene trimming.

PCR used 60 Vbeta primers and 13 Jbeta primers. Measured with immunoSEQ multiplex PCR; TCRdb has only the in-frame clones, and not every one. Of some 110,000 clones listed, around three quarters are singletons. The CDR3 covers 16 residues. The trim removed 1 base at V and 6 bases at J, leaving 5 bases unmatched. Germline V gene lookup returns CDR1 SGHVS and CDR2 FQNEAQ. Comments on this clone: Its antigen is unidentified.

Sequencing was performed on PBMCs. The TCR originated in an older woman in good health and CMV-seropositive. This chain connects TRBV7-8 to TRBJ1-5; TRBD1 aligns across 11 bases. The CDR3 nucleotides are TGTGCCAGCAGCTTAGGGACAGGGGGCTTTTTTCAGCCCCAGCATTTT. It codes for CASSLGTGGFFQPQHF.